This TCR beta chain was retrieved from a study of CD8+ T cells in alopecia areata. Study-wide context: Patients remained on tofacitinib for 6 to 18 months and then went 6 months without it.

Peripheral blood samples and lesional scalp punch biopsies were obtained from alopecia areata patients. The germline gives CDR1 LGHNT, CDR2 FRNRAP. The CDR3 has 14 residues. V gave up 0 bases and J gave up 6 bases, with 8 bases separating them. Following RNA extraction, reverse transcription yielded cDNA that acted as the sequencing template. Sequencing used immunoSEQ multiplex PCR; TCRdb keeps in-frame clones, though not all of them. The table includes about 12,000 clones, 56% detected once. This clone has only a few counts. The target antigen is unknown. Study observations and caveats: Clonality was higher in lesional than normal scalp, especially in alopecia totalis/universalis.

The sequenced sample was skin. This chain joins TRBV12-5 and TRBJ2-2; D uncertain. The source is a human donor with alopecia areata. The CDR3 loop reads CASGLVARAGELFF. In nucleotides, the CDR3 is TGTGCTAGTGGTTTGGTAGCTAGGGCCGGGGAGCTGTTTTTT. The whole variable domain, remainder taken from reference TRBV12-5 and TRBJ2-2, is DARVTQTPRHKVTEMGQEVTMRCQPILGHNTVFWYRQTMMQGLELLAYFRNRAPLDDSGMPKDRFSAEMPDATLATLKIQPSEPRDSAVYFCASGLVARAGELFFGEGSRLTVL.